This TCR beta chain came from a study of CXCR3-negative and CXCR3-positive naive CD8 T cells. The study, taken as a whole, reports: Higher TRB CDR3 hydrophobicity marked CXCR3-positive naive cells relative to CXCR3-negative naive cells.

Comment on this clonotype: Its antigen is still unknown.

This CDR3 spans 12 amino acids. The V gene's germline CDR1 is SGDLS and CDR2 YYNGEE. The TRB cDNA libraries were prepared by 5' RACE with UMI labels. TCRdb re-called the 5' RACE reads and shows each CDR3 protein once, DNA omitted. In total, the table holds just under 90,000 distinct CDR3 sequences. This rearrangement joins TRBV9 to TRBJ1-1. Sequencing was carried out using naive CXCR3+ CD8+ T cells from blood. Subset defined: CD45RO-CCR7+CD27+CD95- naive CD8+ T cells expressing CXCR3 (TNR3+). This TCR was recovered from a human donor in good health. Some clones in this sample may be carry-over from other donors' samples. Here the CDR3 reads CASSGDRVKAFF.